Below, 12 T cell receptor beta chains from the same sample are listed, as sequenced in a study of blood T cells in healthy people across ages. Together with a sample-barcoded 5' primer, a J-beta primer mix was included in a second PCR lasting about 6 to 11 cycles. TCRdb analysed the 5' RACE reads with MiXCR anew, one entry per CDR3 protein. The table shows nearly 800,000 distinct CDR3 sequences, with 20% to 30% occurring only once. These data are also associated with another study on T cells of mothers and their children.

The sequenced sample was blood. These receptors were obtained from a boy under 18 in good health.

Notes on this clonotype: At one end the junction does not follow the germline gene, possibly because of a read error. J is TRBJ2-5 and V is TRBV7-6, with D possibly being TRBD1 or TRBD2 (5 bases each). CDR3 length equals 16 residues. Germline assignment: CDR1 SGHVS and CDR2 FNYEAQ. CDR3 protein: CAGSLASGRKQETQYF. In DNA, the CDR3 is TGTGCCGGCAGCTTAGCCTCGGGACGGAAGCAAGAGACCCAGTACTTC.

The rearrangement links TRBV7-2 to TRBJ1-1, with no clear D. Trimming shortened V by 7 bases and J by 9 bases, and 15 bases separated the two germline ends. Germline CDR1 reads SGHTA; CDR2 reads FQGNSA. CDR3 length equals 12 residues. The CDR3 region is CASTQDVGQAFF. DNA for the CDR3: TGTGCCAGCACCCAGGACGTGGGTCAAGCTTTCTTT.

Worth noting for this clonotype: A read error may produce the germline difference seen at one junction end. The chain couples TRBV7-2 to TRBJ1-1, with D tentatively TRBD1 (5 bases). The germline gives CDR1 SGHTA, CDR2 FQGNSA. This CDR3 region has 15 residues. In nucleotides, the CDR3 is TGTGCCAGCAACTTAGGAGGGGTGAGAAACACTGAAGCTTTCTTT. It codes for CASNLGGVRNTEAFF.

The table lists this clonotype with a few counts. This chain joins TRBV18 and TRBJ2-5, with D perhaps TRBD2 (6 bases). Trimming took 4 bases from V and 3 from J, leaving 15 bases between them. The CDR3 runs to 15 residues. CDR1 KGHSH and CDR2 LQKENI come from the germline V gene. This CDR3 reads CASSLMKGLEETQYF. DNA for the CDR3: TGTGCCAGCTCACTCATGAAGGGACTTGAAGAGACCCAGTACTTC.

The chain links TRBV15 to TRBJ1-2; TRBD1 is a possible D gene (5 bases). CDR1 LNHNV and CDR2 YYDKDF come from the germline V gene (reference sequence). V was cut by 0 bases and J by 3 bases, with 17 bases left in between. The CDR3 length is 17 residues. DNA for the CDR3: TGTGCCACCAGCAGAGAAGTCAGGGTAGGAGGTGACTATGGCTACACCTTC. Amino acids: CATSREVRVGGDYGYTF.

The chain joins TRBV11-2 to TRBJ2-7; 8 bases align to TRBD2. CDR1 and CDR2 from the germline V gene are SGHAT and FQNNGV. This CDR3 contains 12 residues. Losses at the gene ends were 5 bases for V and 9 bases for J; bases not matched to a gene: 6. The CDR3 protein is CASSNGGAWQYF. The CDR3 nucleotides read TGTGCCAGCAGCAACGGGGGGGCCTGGCAGTACTTC.

J is TRBJ2-7 and V is TRBV6-2 or TRBV6-3; a possible D gene is TRBD2 (5 bases). The V gene lost 2 bases and the J gene lost 5 bases, with 16 bases spanning the gap. This CDR3 is built from 15 residues. The V gene's germline CDR1 is MNHEY and CDR2 SVGEGT. The CDR3 coding sequence is TGTGCCAGCAGTTACCCGGACTCTGAACTCGACGAGCAGTACTTC. It specifies CASSYPDSELDEQYF.

The genes are TRBV28 and TRBJ2-5; D is perhaps TRBD1 (5 bases). CDR3 length: 13 residues. Looked up from germline, CDR1 is MDHEN and CDR2 is SYDVKM. V was cut by 6 bases and J by 2 bases, with 10 bases left in between. The CDR3 region is CASRSGKQETQYF. CDR3 sequence (DNA): TGTGCCAGCAGGTCAGGGAAGCAAGAGACCCAGTACTTC.

V gene TRBV12-3 or TRBV12-4 combines with J gene TRBJ2-3, with a tentative D call TRBD2 (6 bases). Deletions cut 1 base from V and 2 bases from J, with 7 bases between. The CDR3 has 14 amino acids. The CDR3 DNA is TGTGCCAGCAGTTTAGTAGCGGCCACAGATACGCAGTATTTT. Residues: CASSLVAATDTQYF.

As concerns this clonotype: Germline is not matched at one junction end, which may reflect a read error. The V and J genes are TRBV5-1 and TRBJ2-5; 12 bases are shared with TRBD2. The end of the DNA is better explained by TRBJ2-1, so the J call may be wrong. CDR1 is SGHRS, CDR2 YFSETQ, per germline. This CDR3 comprises 15 residues. CDR3 DNA sequence: TGCGCCAGCGGCTTTCTAGCGGGGGGGTACAATGAGCAGTTCTTC. Translation: CASGFLAGGYNEQFF.

The gene calls are TRBV6-1 and TRBJ1-5, with D possibly being TRBD1 (6 bases). Trimming removed 6 bases from V and 3 bases from J, with 9 bases in between. In germline, CDR1 is MNHNS, CDR2 SASEGT. This CDR3 has 13 residues. CDR3 sequence reads: CASSRTDNQPQHF. The DNA of the CDR3 is TGTGCCAGCAGCCGGACAGACAATCAGCCCCAGCATTTT.

V gene TRBV28 combines with J gene TRBJ2-1; 8 nucleotides agree with TRBD1. Germline V gives CDR1 MDHEN, CDR2 SYDVKM. CDR3 size: 14 residues. Trimming removed 7 bases from V and 2 bases from J; junction bases left unmatched: 4. The CDR3 nucleotides are TGTGCCAGCAAGGAGACAGGGGCCTACAATGAGCAGTTCTTC. Amino acid sequence: CASKETGAYNEQFF.